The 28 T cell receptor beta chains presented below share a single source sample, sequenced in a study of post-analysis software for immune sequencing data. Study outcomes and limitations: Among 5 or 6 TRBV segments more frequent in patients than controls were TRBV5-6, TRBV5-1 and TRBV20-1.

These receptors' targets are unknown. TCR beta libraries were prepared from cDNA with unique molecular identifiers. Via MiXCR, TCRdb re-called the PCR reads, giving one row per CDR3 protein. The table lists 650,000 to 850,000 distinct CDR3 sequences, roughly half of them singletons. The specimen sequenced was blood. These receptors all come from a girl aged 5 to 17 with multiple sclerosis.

CDR3 in DNA: TGCAGCGTTGAAATGCAGGGGGCATATGATGGCTACACCTTC. This codes for CSVEMQGAYDGYTF. The chain employs TRBV29-1 and TRBJ1-2; 8 bases agree with TRBD1. This CDR3 contains 14 residues. The germline V gene has CDR1 SQVTM and CDR2 ANQGSEA. V lost 2 bases and J lost 6; bases outside the gene matches: 8.

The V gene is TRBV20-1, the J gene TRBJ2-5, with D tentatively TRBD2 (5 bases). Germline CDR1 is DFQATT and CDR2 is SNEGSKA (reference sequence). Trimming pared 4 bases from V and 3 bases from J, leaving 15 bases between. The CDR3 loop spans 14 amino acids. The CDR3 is CSANRGALKETQYF. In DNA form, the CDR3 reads TGCAGTGCTAACCGGGGAGCCCTTAAAGAGACCCAGTACTTC.

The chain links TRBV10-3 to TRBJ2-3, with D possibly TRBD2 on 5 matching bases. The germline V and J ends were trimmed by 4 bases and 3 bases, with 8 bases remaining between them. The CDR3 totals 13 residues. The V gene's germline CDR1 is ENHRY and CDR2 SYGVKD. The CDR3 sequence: CAISGTGTDTQYF. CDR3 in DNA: TGTGCCATCAGTGGAACGGGGACAGATACGCAGTATTTT.

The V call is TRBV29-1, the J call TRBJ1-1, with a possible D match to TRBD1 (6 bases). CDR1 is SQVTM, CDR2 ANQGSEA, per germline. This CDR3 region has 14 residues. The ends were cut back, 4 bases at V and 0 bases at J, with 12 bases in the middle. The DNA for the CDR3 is TGCAGCGTTGTCGTCGGGGGCGTGAACACTGAAGCTTTCTTT. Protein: CSVVVGGVNTEAFF. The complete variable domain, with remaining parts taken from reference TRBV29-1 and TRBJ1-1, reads SAVISQKPSRDICQRGTSLTIQCQVDSQVTMMFWYRQQPGQSLTLIATANQGSEATYESGFVIDKFPISRPNLTFSTLTVSNMSPEDSSIYLCSVVVGGVNTEAFFGQGTRLTVV.

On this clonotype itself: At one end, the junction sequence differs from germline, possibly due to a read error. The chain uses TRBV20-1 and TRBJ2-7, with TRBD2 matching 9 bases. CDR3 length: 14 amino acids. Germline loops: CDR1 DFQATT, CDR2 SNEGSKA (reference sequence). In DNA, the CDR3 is TGCAGTGCCCTGAATAGCGGGAGCTCCTACGAGCGGTACTTC. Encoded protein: CSALNSGSSYERYF.

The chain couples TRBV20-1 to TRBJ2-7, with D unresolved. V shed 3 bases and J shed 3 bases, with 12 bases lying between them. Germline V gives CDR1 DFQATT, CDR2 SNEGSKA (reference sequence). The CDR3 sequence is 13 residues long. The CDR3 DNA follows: TGCAGTGCTAGGAGCAGAATGGGCTACGAGCAGTACTTC. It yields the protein CSARSRMGYEQYF.

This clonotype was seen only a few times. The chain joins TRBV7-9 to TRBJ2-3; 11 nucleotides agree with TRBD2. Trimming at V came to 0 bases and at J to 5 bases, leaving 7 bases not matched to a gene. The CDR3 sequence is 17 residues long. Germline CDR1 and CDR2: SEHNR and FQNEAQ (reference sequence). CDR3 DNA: TGTGCCAGCAGCTTAGCCACAACTAGCGGGAGAGGAGATACGCAGTATTTT. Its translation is CASSLATTSGRGDTQYF. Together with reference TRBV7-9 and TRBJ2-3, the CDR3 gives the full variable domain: DTGVSQNPRHKITKRGQNVTFRCDPISEHNRLYWYRQTLGQGPEFLTYFQNEAQLEKSRLLSDRFSAERPKGSFSTLEIQRTEQGDSAMYLCASSLATTSGRGDTQYFGPGTRLTVL.

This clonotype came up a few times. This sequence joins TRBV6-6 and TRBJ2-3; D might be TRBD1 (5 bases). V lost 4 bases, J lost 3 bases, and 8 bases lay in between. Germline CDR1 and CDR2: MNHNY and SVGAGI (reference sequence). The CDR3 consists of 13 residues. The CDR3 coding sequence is TGTGCCAGCAGTTGGACACAGACAGATACGCAGTATTTT. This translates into CASSWTQTDTQYF.

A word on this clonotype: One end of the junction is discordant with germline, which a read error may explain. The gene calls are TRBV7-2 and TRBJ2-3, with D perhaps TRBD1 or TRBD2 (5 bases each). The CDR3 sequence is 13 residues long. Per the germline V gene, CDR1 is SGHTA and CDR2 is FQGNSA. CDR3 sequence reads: CAGSLVGGDTQYF. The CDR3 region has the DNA TGTGCCGGCAGCTTAGTTGGGGGAGATACGCAGTATTTT.

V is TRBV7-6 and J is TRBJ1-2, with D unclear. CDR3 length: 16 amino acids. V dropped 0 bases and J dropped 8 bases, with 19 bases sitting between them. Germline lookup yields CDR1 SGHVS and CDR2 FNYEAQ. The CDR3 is CASSLAFGGDREGYTF. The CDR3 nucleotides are TGTGCCAGCAGCTTAGCGTTTGGCGGAGACCGTGAGGGCTACACCTTC.

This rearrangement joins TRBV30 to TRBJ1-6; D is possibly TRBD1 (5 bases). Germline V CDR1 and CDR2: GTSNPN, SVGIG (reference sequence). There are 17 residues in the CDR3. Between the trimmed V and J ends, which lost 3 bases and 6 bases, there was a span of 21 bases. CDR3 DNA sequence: TGTGCCTGGAGCCTCGGGGCAGGGCTAACTCCTAATTCACCCCTCCACTTT. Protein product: CAWSLGAGLTPNSPLHF.

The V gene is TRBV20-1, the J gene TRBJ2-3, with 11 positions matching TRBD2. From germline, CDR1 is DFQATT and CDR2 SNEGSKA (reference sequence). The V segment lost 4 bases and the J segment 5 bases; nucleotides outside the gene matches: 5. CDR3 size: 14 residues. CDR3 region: CSAISGGAKDTQYF. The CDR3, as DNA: TGCAGTGCTATTAGCGGGGGGGCAAAAGATACGCAGTATTTT.

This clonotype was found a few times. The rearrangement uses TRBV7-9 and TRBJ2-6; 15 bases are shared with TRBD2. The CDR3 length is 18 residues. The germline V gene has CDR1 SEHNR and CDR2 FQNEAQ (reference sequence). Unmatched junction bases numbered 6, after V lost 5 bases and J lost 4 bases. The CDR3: CASSPGLAGGSGANVLTF. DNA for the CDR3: TGTGCCAGCAGCCCTGGACTAGCGGGAGGGTCCGGGGCCAACGTCCTGACTTTC.

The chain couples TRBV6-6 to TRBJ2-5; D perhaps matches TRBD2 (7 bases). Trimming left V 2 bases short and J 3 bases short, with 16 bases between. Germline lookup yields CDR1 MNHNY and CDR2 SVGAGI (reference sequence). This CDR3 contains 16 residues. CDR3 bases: TGTGCCAGCAGTTACGGGCCCGGGGGGCGGGAAGAGACCCAGTACTTC. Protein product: CASSYGPGGREETQYF.

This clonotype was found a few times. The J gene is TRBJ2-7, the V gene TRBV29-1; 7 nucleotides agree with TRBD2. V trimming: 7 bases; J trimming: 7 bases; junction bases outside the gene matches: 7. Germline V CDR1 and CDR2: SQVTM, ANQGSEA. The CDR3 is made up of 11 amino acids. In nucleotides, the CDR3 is TGCAGCGGCGGGGGTTTGAGGGAGCAGTACTTC. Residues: CSGGGLREQYF.

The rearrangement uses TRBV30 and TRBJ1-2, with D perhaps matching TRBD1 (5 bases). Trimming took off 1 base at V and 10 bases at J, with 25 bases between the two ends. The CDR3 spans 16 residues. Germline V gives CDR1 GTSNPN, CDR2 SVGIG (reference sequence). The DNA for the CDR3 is TGTGCCTGGAGTGGAGGAAGCCCCAGCACAGGCAATGACTACACCTTC. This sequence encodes CAWSGGSPSTGNDYTF.

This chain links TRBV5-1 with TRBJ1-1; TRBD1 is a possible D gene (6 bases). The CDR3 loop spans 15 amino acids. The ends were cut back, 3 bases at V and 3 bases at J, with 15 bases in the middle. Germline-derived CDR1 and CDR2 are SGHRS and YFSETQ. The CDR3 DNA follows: TGCGCCAGCAGCTACTTAGGGGGATCGGACACTGAAGCTTTCTTT. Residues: CASSYLGGSDTEAFF. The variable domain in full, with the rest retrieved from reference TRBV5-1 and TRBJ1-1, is KAGVTQTPRYLIKTRGQQVTLSCSPISGHRSVSWYQQTPGQGLQFLFEYFSETQRNKGNFPGRFSGRQFSNSRSEMNVSTLELGDSALYLCASSYLGGSDTEAFFGQGTRLTVV.

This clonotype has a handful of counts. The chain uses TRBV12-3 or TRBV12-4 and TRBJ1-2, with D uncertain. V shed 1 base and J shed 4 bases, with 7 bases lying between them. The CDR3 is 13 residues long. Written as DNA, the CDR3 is TGTGCCAGCAGTTTAGGTATCGGCTATGGCTACACCTTC. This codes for CASSLGIGYGYTF.

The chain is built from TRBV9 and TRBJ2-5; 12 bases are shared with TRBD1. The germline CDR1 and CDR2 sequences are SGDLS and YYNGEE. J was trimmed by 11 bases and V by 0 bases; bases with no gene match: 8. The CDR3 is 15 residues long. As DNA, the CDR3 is TGTGCCAGCAGCGTAGGGGACAGGGGGCGGAGTGAGCAGTACTTC. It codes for CASSVGDRGRSEQYF.

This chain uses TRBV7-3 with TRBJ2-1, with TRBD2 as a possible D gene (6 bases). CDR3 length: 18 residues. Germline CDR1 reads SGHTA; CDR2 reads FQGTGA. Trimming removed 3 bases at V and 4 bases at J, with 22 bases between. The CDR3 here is CASSLVSGPHGKYNEQFF. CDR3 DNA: TGTGCCAGCAGCTTGGTTAGCGGACCCCATGGGAAATACAATGAGCAGTTCTTC.

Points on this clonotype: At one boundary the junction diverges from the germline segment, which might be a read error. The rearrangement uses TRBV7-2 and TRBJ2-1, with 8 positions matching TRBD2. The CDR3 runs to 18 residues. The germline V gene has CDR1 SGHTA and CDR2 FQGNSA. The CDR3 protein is CASGLKAQGGRPGNEQFF. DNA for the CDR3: TGTGCCAGCGGCTTAAAAGCCCAGGGCGGGAGGCCCGGTAATGAGCAGTTCTTC.

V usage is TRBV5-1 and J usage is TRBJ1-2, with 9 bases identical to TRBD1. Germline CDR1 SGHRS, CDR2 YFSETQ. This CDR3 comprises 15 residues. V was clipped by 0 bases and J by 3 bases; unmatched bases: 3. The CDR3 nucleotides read TGCGCCAGCAGCTTGGCGGGGGACAGGGACTATGGCTACACCTTC. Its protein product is CASSLAGDRDYGYTF.

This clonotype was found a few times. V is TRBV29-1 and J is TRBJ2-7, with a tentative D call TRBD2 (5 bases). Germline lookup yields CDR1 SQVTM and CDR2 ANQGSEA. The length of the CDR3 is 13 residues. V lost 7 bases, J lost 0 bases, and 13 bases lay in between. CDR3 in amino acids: CSAIRGDSYEQYF. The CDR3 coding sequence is TGCAGCGCGATTCGGGGAGACTCCTACGAGCAGTACTTC.

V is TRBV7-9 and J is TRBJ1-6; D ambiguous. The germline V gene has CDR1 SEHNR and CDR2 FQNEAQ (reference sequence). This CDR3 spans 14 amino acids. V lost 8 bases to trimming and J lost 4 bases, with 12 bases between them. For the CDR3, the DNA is TGTGCCAGCTCCCAAACCGAATATAATTCACCCCTCCACTTT. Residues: CASSQTEYNSPLHF.

The CDR3: CASSPRQVNNSPLHF. Written as DNA, the CDR3 is TGTGCCAGCAGTCCCCGACAGGTCAATAATTCACCCCTCCACTTT. The chain uses TRBV12-3 or TRBV12-4 and TRBJ1-6; D may be TRBD1 (6 bases). This CDR3 region has 15 residues. Trimming removed 5 bases from V and 5 bases from J, with 13 bases in between.

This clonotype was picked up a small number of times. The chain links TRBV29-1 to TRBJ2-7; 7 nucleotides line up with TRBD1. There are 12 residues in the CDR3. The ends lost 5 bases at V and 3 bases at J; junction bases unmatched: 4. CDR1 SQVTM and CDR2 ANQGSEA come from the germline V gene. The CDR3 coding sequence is TGCAGCGTTACGGCAGGGGGCTACGAGCAGTACTTC. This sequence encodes CSVTAGGYEQYF.

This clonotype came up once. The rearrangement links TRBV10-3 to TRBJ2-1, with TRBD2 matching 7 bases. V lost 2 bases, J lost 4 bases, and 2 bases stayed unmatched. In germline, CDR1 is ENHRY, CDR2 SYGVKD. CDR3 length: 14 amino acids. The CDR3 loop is CAISERGDYNEQFF. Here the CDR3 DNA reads TGTGCCATCAGTGAGCGGGGGGATTACAATGAGCAGTTCTTC.

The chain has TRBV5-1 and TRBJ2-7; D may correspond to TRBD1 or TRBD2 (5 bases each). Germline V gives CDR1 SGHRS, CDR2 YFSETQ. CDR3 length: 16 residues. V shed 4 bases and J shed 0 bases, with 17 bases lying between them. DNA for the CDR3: TGCGCCAGCAGCCCGACGTCCGGGACCCACTCCTACGAGCAGTACTTC. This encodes CASSPTSGTHSYEQYF.